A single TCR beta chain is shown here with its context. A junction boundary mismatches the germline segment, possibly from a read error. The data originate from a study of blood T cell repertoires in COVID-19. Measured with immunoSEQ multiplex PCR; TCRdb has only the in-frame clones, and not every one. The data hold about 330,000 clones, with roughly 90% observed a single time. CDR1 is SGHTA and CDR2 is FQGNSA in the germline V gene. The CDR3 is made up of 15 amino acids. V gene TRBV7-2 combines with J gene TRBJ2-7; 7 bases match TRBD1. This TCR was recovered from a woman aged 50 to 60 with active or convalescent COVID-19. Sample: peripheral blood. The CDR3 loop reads CASGLESRQGAEQYF. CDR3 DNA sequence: TGTGCCAGCGGCTTAGAATCTAGACAGGGCGCCGAGCAGTACTTC.